Sequencing of this T cell receptor (beta chain) was carried out in a study of Ad26.COV2.S vaccination and SARS-CoV-2 variants. Across the study: Ad26.COV2.S, an intramuscular injection, was given once or twice 56 days apart. Broader study findings: Placebo recipients had lower spike-specific TCR breadth than vaccine recipients.

Treatment denoted: some 19 received Ad26.COV2.S at low or high dose, single or two shots; roughly 5 received placebo; per-sample allocation not given. Day 63 after the first vaccine or placebo injection was the time point for sampling. An adult donor aged 18-55 years was enrolled in Boston. The ends were cut back, 4 bases at V and 0 bases at J, with 7 bases in the middle. The CDR3 runs 12 residues. The germline CDR1 and CDR2 sequences are GTSNPN and SVGIG (reference sequence). This clone was seen once. Its antigen is undetermined. Assay: immunoSEQ multiplex PCR; the TCRdb copy retains only in-frame clones and omits some. The table lists around 340,000 clones, about 85% of them singletons.

The chain carries TRBV30 and TRBJ2-7, with D perhaps TRBD1 or TRBD2 (5 bases each). The sequencing here drew on peripheral blood, taken in a trial of Ad26.COV2.S vaccine versus placebo. This receptor was obtained from a person between 18 and 60 years old who received the Ad26.COV2.S COVID-19 vaccine or a placebo. The CDR3 DNA is TGTGCCTGGACAGGGAGCTCCTACGAGCAGTACTTC. Residues: CAWTGSSYEQYF. Combining the CDR3 with reference TRBV30 and TRBJ2-7 gives the whole variable domain SQTIHQWPATLVQPVGSPLSLECTVEGTSNPNLYWYRQAAGRGLQLLFYSVGIGQISSEVPQNLSASRPQDRQFILSSKKLLLSDSGFYLCAWTGSSYEQYFGPGTRLTVT.